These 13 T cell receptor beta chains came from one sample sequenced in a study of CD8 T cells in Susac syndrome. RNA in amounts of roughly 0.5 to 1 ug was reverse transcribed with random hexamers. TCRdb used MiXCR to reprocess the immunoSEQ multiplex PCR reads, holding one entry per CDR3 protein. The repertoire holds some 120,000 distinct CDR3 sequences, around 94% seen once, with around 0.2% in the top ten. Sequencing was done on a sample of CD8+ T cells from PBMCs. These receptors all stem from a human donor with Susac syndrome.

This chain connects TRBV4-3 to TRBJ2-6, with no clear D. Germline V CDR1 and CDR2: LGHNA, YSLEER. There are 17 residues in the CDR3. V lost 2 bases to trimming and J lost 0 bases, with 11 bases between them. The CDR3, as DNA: TGCGCCAGCAGCCAATCTGACTCCAGCTCTGGGGCCAACGTCCTGACTTTC. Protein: CASSQSDSSSGANVLTF.

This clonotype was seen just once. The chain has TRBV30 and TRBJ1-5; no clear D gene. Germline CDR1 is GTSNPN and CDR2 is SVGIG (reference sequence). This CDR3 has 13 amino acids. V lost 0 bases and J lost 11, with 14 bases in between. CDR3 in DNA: TGTGCCTGGAGTGTGAGCTGGGGAGAAACCCAGCATTTT. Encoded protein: CAWSVSWGETQHF. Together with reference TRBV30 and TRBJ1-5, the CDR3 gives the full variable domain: SQTIHQWPATLVQPVGSPLSLECTVEGTSNPNLYWYRQAAGRGLQLLFYSVGIGQISSEVPQNLSASRPQDRQFILSSKKLLLSDSGFYLCAWSVSWGETQHFGDGTRLSIL.

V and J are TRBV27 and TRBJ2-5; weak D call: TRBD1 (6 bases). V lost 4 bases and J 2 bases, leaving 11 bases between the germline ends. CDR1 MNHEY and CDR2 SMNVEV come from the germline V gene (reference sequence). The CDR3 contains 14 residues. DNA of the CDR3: TGTGCCAGCAGTTCTGGGACACCTCAAGAGACCCAGTACTTC. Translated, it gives CASSSGTPQETQYF.

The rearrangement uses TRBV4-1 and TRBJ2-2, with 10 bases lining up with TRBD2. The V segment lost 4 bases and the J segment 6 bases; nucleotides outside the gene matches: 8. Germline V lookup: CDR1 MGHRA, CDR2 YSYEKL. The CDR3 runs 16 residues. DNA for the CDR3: TGCGCCAGCAGCCCGTCCGGGACTAGCGACCCCGGGGAGCTGTTTTTT. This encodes CASSPSGTSDPGELFF.

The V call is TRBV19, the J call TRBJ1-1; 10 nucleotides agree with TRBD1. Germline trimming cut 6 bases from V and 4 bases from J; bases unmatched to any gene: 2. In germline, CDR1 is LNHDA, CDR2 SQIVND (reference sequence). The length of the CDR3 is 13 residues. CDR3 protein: CASRRDRGTEAFF. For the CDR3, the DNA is TGTGCCAGTAGACGGGACAGGGGCACTGAAGCTTTCTTT.

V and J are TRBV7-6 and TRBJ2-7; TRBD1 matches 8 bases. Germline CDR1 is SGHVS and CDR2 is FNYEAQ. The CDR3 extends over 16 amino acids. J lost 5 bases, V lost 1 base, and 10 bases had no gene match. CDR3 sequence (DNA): TGTGCCAGCAGCTTAGGGGGGGCAGGGGGCTTCGACGAGCAGTACTTC. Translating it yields CASSLGGAGGFDEQYF.

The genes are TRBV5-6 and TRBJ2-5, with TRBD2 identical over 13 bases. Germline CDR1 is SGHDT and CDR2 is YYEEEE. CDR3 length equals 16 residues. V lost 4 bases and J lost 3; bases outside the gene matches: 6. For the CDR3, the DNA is TGTGCCAGCAGCGCGGATGGACTAGCGGGAGAAGAGACCCAGTACTTC. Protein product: CASSADGLAGEETQYF.

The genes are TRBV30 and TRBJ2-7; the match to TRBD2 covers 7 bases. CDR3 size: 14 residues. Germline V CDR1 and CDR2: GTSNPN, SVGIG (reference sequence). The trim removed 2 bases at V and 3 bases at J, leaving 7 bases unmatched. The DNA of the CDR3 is TGTGCCTGGAGTCCGGGGGGACTTTACTACGAGCAGTACTTC. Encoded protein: CAWSPGGLYYEQYF.

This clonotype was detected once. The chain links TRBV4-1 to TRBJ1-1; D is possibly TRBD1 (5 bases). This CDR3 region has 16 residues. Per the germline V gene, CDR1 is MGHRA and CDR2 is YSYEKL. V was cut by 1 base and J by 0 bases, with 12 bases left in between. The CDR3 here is CASSQAGAVMNTEAFF. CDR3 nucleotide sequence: TGCGCCAGCAGCCAAGCCGGGGCAGTCATGAACACTGAAGCTTTCTTT.

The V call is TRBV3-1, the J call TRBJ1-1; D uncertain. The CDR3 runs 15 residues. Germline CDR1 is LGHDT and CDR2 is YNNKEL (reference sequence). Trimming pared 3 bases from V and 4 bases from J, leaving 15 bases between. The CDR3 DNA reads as TGTGCCAGCAGCCAGAACCCCCCTGAGGGCACTGAAGCTTTCTTT. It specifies CASSQNPPEGTEAFF.

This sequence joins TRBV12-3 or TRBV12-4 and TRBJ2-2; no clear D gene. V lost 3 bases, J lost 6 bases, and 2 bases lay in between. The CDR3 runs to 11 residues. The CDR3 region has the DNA TGTGCCAGCAGTTTTTCCGGGGAGCTGTTTTTT. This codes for CASSFSGELFF.

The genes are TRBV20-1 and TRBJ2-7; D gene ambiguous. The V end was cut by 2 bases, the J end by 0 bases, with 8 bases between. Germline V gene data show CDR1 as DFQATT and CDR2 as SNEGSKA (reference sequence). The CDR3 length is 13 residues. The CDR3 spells CSARLQSSYEQYF. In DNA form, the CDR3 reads TGCAGTGCTAGACTCCAAAGCTCCTACGAGCAGTACTTC.

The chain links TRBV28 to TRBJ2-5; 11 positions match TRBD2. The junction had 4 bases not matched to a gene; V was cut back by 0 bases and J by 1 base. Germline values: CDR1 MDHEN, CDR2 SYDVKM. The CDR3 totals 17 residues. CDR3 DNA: TGTGCCAGCAGTTTATGGGCTAGCGGGGGGCTCCAAGAGACCCAGTACTTC. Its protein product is CASSLWASGGLQETQYF.